This T cell receptor (beta chain) stems from a study of circulating CD8 cells and anti-PD-1 response in melanoma. Live CD3+CD8+TCRalphabeta+ cells were sorted into four subsets by PD-1 and/or TIGIT. V shed 6 bases and J shed 0 bases, with 21 bases lying between them. The CDR3 has 16 amino acids. Germline-derived CDR1 and CDR2 are DFQATT and SNEGSKA (reference sequence). This clonotype came up a few times. The target antigen is unknown. TCR libraries were prepared from about 16 ng of total RNA with the QIAseq Immune Repertoire TCR panel. MiXCR, applied by TCRdb to the reads, yields one record per CDR3 protein. The sample includes hundreds of distinct CDR3 sequences, just over 8.5% of them seen just once. The study, taken as a whole, reports: Experiments were generally run without replicates. Published repertoire comparisons used only baseline and M1 samples.

The sample here was CD8+ T cells from PBMCs, taken at baseline or after one month of anti-PD-1 therapy (not recorded which). The chain is built from TRBV20-1 and TRBJ2-7; TRBD1 might be the D (7 bases). The source is a human donor with melanoma. The CDR3 loop is CSAYMEAGGYSYEQYF. CDR3 bases: TGCAGTGCATACATGGAGGCAGGGGGGTACTCCTACGAGCAGTACTTC.